These T cell receptor beta chains were read from a single sample in a study of blood T cell repertoires in COVID-19. Clones were read by immunoSEQ multiplex PCR, and TCRdb kept only the in-frame ones, dropping some. In the table there are approximately 270,000 clones, roughly four fifths of which are singletons. Sequencing used peripheral blood. These receptors originate from an elderly man with acute or convalescent COVID-19. The CDR3 runs from the conserved cysteine through the conserved F or W. Each record gives: D gene, clone size, V gene, J gene, CDR3 length, CDR3 DNA, CDR3 protein. A D gene is named only where the DNA matches it firmly. Clone size is stated in some rows and not others, as once, few, many or a class when expanded.

d_gene: TRBD1
abundance: -
v_gene: TRBV3-1/TRBV3-2
j_gene: TRBJ1-1
len: 15
CDR3nt: TGTGCCAGCGCAGAGTATGGGACAGGGGGCACAGAAGCTTTCTTT
CDR3aa: CASAEYGTGGTEAFF

d_gene: TRBD2
abundance: -
v_gene: TRBV11-2
j_gene: TRBJ2-7
len: 15
CDR3nt: TGTGCCAGCAGCTTGAGCCGGGGGGGCCTTGTCGAGCAGTACTTC
CDR3aa: CASSLSRGGLVEQYF

d_gene: -
abundance: -
v_gene: TRBV18
j_gene: TRBJ1-6
len: 19
CDR3nt: TGTGCCAGCTCACCTCTCGGGGGGAGCGGCGTAAGTGCTAATTCACCCCTCCACTTT
CDR3aa: CASSPLGGSGVSANSPLHF

d_gene: TRBD2
abundance: -
v_gene: TRBV7-9
j_gene: TRBJ2-5
len: 16
CDR3nt: TGTGCCAGCAGCTTACTAGCGGGAGGGCCGCGAGAGACCCAGTACTTC
CDR3aa: CASSLLAGGPRETQYF

d_gene: -
abundance: few
v_gene: TRBV24-1
j_gene: TRBJ2-7
len: 16
CDR3nt: TGTGCCACCAGTGATTCCCGTCGGGGAGGTCACTACGAGCAGTACTTC
CDR3aa: CATSDSRRGGHYEQYF

d_gene: TRBD2
abundance: -
v_gene: TRBV27
j_gene: TRBJ2-5
len: 13
CDR3nt: TGTGCCAGTAGACCTAGCGGGATAGAGACCCAGTACTTC
CDR3aa: CASRPSGIETQYF

d_gene: TRBD1
abundance: -
v_gene: TRBV28
j_gene: TRBJ1-2
len: 13
CDR3nt: TGTGCCAGCAGCTTAGACAGGGTATCGGGCTACACCTTC
CDR3aa: CASSLDRVSGYTF

d_gene: -
abundance: -
v_gene: TRBV6-1
j_gene: TRBJ2-6
len: 17
CDR3nt: TGTGCCAGCAGTGTCCGGGACAAAAGCTCTGGGGCCAACGTCCTGACTTTC
CDR3aa: CASSVRDKSSGANVLTF

d_gene: TRBD1
abundance: once
v_gene: TRBV5-1
j_gene: TRBJ2-3
len: 15
CDR3nt: TGCGCCAGCAGCTGGACAGGGATTAGCACAGATACGCAGTATTTT
CDR3aa: CASSWTGISTDTQYF

d_gene: TRBD1
abundance: -
v_gene: TRBV19
j_gene: TRBJ1-4
len: 16
CDR3nt: TGTGCCAGTAGTAGGACAGGGTATTTGACTAATGAAAAACTGTTTTTT
CDR3aa: CASSRTGYLTNEKLFF

d_gene: -
abundance: -
v_gene: TRBV12-5
j_gene: TRBJ2-5
len: 13
CDR3nt: TGTGCTAGTGGTTTGGGGTCCACGGGTATCCAGTACTTC
CDR3aa: CASGLGSTGIQYF

d_gene: -
abundance: -
v_gene: TRBV3-1/TRBV3-2
j_gene: TRBJ1-6
len: 14
CDR3nt: TGTGCCAGCAGCCAAGGAGTTTCGAATTCACCCCTCCACTTT
CDR3aa: CASSQGVSNSPLHF

d_gene: -
abundance: once
v_gene: TRBV4-1
j_gene: TRBJ2-6
len: 18
CDR3nt: TGCGCCAGCAGCCGGCAAATTTTACAGGTCTCTGGGGCCAACGTCCTGACTTTC
CDR3aa: CASSRQILQVSGANVLTF

d_gene: -
abundance: -
v_gene: TRBV5-1
j_gene: TRBJ2-7
len: 15
CDR3nt: TGCGCCAGCAGCTTGGGGGGACACTATTCCTACGAGCAGTACTTC
CDR3aa: CASSLGGHYSYEQYF

d_gene: -
abundance: -
v_gene: TRBV18
j_gene: TRBJ2-7
len: 15
CDR3nt: TGTGCCAGCTCACAATATACAGGGTTATCCTACGAGCAGTACTTC
CDR3aa: CASSQYTGLSYEQYF

d_gene: -
abundance: -
v_gene: TRBV6-5
j_gene: TRBJ2-7
len: 15
CDR3nt: TGTGCCAGTACCGACTTGTCAGCCTTGGAATTCGAGCAGTACTTC
CDR3aa: CASTDLSALEFEQYF

d_gene: TRBD2
abundance: -
v_gene: TRBV3-1/TRBV3-2
j_gene: TRBJ2-5
len: 16
CDR3nt: TGTGCCAGCAGCACTCTTAGCGGGCGCCTCCAAGAGACCCAGTACTTC
CDR3aa: CASSTLSGRLQETQYF

d_gene: TRBD1
abundance: -
v_gene: TRBV6-5
j_gene: TRBJ1-5
len: 15
CDR3nt: TGTGCCAGCAGCCCCGGACAGGGAGGTAATCAGCCCCAGCATTTT
CDR3aa: CASSPGQGGNQPQHF

d_gene: -
abundance: once
v_gene: TRBV6-6
j_gene: TRBJ2-3
len: 15
CDR3nt: TGTGCCAGCGGATTTATCTCGGGAGGCACAGATACGCAGTATTTT
CDR3aa: CASGFISGGTDTQYF

d_gene: TRBD1
abundance: -
v_gene: TRBV5-1
j_gene: TRBJ2-1
len: 17
CDR3nt: TGCGCCAGCAGCTTGGGAAGGGGCGGACAGGGTTGGAATGAGCAGTTCTTC
CDR3aa: CASSLGRGGQGWNEQFF

d_gene: TRBD2
abundance: -
v_gene: TRBV28
j_gene: TRBJ2-7
len: 12
CDR3nt: TGTGCCAGCAGTTTAATGGGAGGGGAGCAGTACTTC
CDR3aa: CASSLMGGEQYF

d_gene: -
abundance: -
v_gene: TRBV4-2
j_gene: TRBJ2-1
len: 14
CDR3nt: TGTGCCAGCAGCCAACCGGGACTCCTCAATGAGCAGTTCTTC
CDR3aa: CASSQPGLLNEQFF

d_gene: TRBD1
abundance: -
v_gene: TRBV5-1
j_gene: TRBJ2-3
len: 19
CDR3nt: TGCGCCAGCAGCCCCAAGCGTGGCAGGGGGCGAGCTCACACAGATACGCAGTATTTT
CDR3aa: CASSPKRGRGRAHTDTQYF

d_gene: TRBD1
abundance: once
v_gene: TRBV30
j_gene: TRBJ1-1
len: 13
CDR3nt: TGTGCCTGGACCACAGGGGGGAACACTGAAGCTTTCTTT
CDR3aa: CAWTTGGNTEAFF

d_gene: -
abundance: -
v_gene: TRBV12-3/TRBV12-4
j_gene: TRBJ1-2
len: 12
CDR3nt: TGTGCCAGCAGATCGGGACAACATGGCTACACCTTC
CDR3aa: CASRSGQHGYTF

d_gene: -
abundance: -
v_gene: TRBV5-6
j_gene: TRBJ1-1
len: 15
CDR3nt: TGTGCCAGCAGCTTGGTGAACAGGGATAACACTGAAGCTTTCTTT
CDR3aa: CASSLVNRDNTEAFF

d_gene: TRBD1
abundance: -
v_gene: TRBV5-1
j_gene: TRBJ2-7
len: 15
CDR3nt: TGCGCCAGCAGCTTGGGACAGGGGACGTACTACGAGCAGTACTTC
CDR3aa: CASSLGQGTYYEQYF

d_gene: TRBD1
abundance: -
v_gene: TRBV7-9
j_gene: TRBJ1-1
len: 14
CDR3nt: TGTGCCAGCAGCCCCGGGACAGGTACCGTTGAAGCTTTCTTT
CDR3aa: CASSPGTGTVEAFF

d_gene: -
abundance: -
v_gene: TRBV27
j_gene: TRBJ1-5
len: 12
CDR3nt: TGTGCCAGCAGTTTGATAGGGGAGCCCCAGCATTTT
CDR3aa: CASSLIGEPQHF

d_gene: -
abundance: -
v_gene: TRBV27
j_gene: TRBJ2-1
len: 15
CDR3nt: TGTGCCAGCAGCCGAACCGGGAACAACTACAATGAGCAGTTCTTC
CDR3aa: CASSRTGNNYNEQFF

d_gene: TRBD1
abundance: few
v_gene: TRBV12-5
j_gene: TRBJ1-1
len: 15
CDR3nt: TGTGCTAGTGGTCTCACCACAGGGGTGGACACTGAAGCTTTCTTT
CDR3aa: CASGLTTGVDTEAFF

d_gene: TRBD1
abundance: -
v_gene: TRBV7-9
j_gene: TRBJ1-2
len: 13
CDR3nt: TGTGCCAGCAGCCGAGACAGGGCCTATGGCTACACCTTC
CDR3aa: CASSRDRAYGYTF

d_gene: -
abundance: -
v_gene: TRBV7-9
j_gene: TRBJ1-4
len: 14
CDR3nt: TGTGCCAGCAGCTTACAGGGGAAGAATGAAAAACTGTTTTTT
CDR3aa: CASSLQGKNEKLFF

d_gene: -
abundance: few
v_gene: TRBV2
j_gene: TRBJ2-7
len: 13
CDR3nt: TGTGCCAGCAGTGAGCAGGGTCTTTACGAGCAGTACTTC
CDR3aa: CASSEQGLYEQYF

d_gene: TRBD1
abundance: once
v_gene: TRBV6-1
j_gene: TRBJ1-1
len: 15
CDR3nt: TGTGCCAGCAGTGACACGACAGGGGTGAACACTGAAGCTTTCTTT
CDR3aa: CASSDTTGVNTEAFF

d_gene: -
abundance: -
v_gene: TRBV29-1
j_gene: TRBJ1-1
len: 11
CDR3nt: TGCAGCGTTGGGGACATTGCTGAAGCTTTCTTT
CDR3aa: CSVGDIAEAFF

d_gene: TRBD1
abundance: -
v_gene: TRBV11-1
j_gene: TRBJ1-1
len: 15
CDR3nt: TGTGCCAGCAGCCCAACAGGGGTCATGAACACTGAAGCTTTCTTT
CDR3aa: CASSPTGVMNTEAFF

d_gene: TRBD2
abundance: -
v_gene: TRBV7-6
j_gene: TRBJ2-3
len: 18
CDR3nt: TGTGCCAGCAGCTTAAATATCCCGGCGGGGGGGCAACATGATACGCAGTATTTT
CDR3aa: CASSLNIPAGGQHDTQYF

d_gene: TRBD2
abundance: -
v_gene: TRBV6-5
j_gene: TRBJ2-7
len: 15
CDR3nt: TGTGCCAGCAGTTACAGTAGCGGGAGGGGGTACGAGCAGTACTTC
CDR3aa: CASSYSSGRGYEQYF

d_gene: -
abundance: -
v_gene: TRBV27
j_gene: TRBJ1-1
len: 14
CDR3nt: TGTGCCAGCAGTTCATCGAGGTCGGGCACTGAAGCTTTCTTT
CDR3aa: CASSSSRSGTEAFF

d_gene: -
abundance: -
v_gene: TRBV6-5
j_gene: TRBJ1-2
len: 16
CDR3nt: TGTGCCAGCAGTTACTCGGGAGGGCCTTCTAACTATGGCTACACCTTC
CDR3aa: CASSYSGGPSNYGYTF

d_gene: -
abundance: -
v_gene: TRBV14
j_gene: TRBJ1-4
len: 15
CDR3nt: TGTGCCAGCAGCCAAGGCGCGGTACACAATGAAAAACTGTTTTTT
CDR3aa: CASSQGAVHNEKLFF

d_gene: TRBD1
abundance: -
v_gene: TRBV5-1
j_gene: TRBJ2-5
len: 14
CDR3nt: TGCGCCAGCAGCCAGGGGACAGGCCAGGAGACCCAGTACTTC
CDR3aa: CASSQGTGQETQYF

d_gene: TRBD1
abundance: -
v_gene: TRBV7-9
j_gene: TRBJ1-1
len: 14
CDR3nt: TGTGCCAGCAGCCCACAGGGGCTGAACACTGAAGCTTTCTTT
CDR3aa: CASSPQGLNTEAFF

d_gene: -
abundance: -
v_gene: TRBV5-6
j_gene: TRBJ1-2
len: 12
CDR3nt: TGTGCCAGCAGCTTGGCTGACTATGGCTACACCTTC
CDR3aa: CASSLADYGYTF

d_gene: TRBD1
abundance: -
v_gene: TRBV5-1
j_gene: TRBJ1-3
len: 15
CDR3nt: TGCGCCAGCAGCCCCCCGGGACAGGTTGATGGCACCATATATTTT
CDR3aa: CASSPPGQVDGTIYF

d_gene: -
abundance: -
v_gene: TRBV9
j_gene: TRBJ2-5
len: 14
CDR3nt: TGTGCCAGCAGCGTATCTTTAGCGTCGGTGACCCAGTACTTC
CDR3aa: CASSVSLASVTQYF

d_gene: TRBD1
abundance: -
v_gene: TRBV11-3
j_gene: TRBJ2-1
len: 15
CDR3nt: TGTGCCAGCAGCTTAGGGGACAGCTCCTACAATGAGCAGTTCTTC
CDR3aa: CASSLGDSSYNEQFF

d_gene: -
abundance: -
v_gene: TRBV7-2
j_gene: TRBJ2-5
len: 12
CDR3nt: TGTGCCAGCAGAACCCCACAGGGGACCCAGTACTTC
CDR3aa: CASRTPQGTQYF